This T cell receptor (beta chain) was sequenced for a study of blood T cell repertoires in COVID-19. At the level of the study: Sample material is recorded as cDNA or gDNA derived from T cells, B-cell-depleted T cells, or PBMCs.

The CDR3 is 16 residues long. Here immunoSEQ multiplex PCR was the method, and the copy in TCRdb shows in-frame clones only, minus some. Of about 120,000 clones listed, less than 90% were seen once; the top ten hold about 6.9%. The TCR was taken from a man aged 80 or over with active or convalescent COVID-19. Material: peripheral blood. The chain carries TRBV1 and TRBJ2-1; TRBD2 is the table's D call, not checked against the DNA. TRBV1 is shown as a pseudogene. Here the CDR3 DNA reads TGCACCAGCAGCCAAGATTTGGCTAGCCTGGTGGATGAGCAGTTCTTC. Protein: CTSSQDLASLVDEQFF.